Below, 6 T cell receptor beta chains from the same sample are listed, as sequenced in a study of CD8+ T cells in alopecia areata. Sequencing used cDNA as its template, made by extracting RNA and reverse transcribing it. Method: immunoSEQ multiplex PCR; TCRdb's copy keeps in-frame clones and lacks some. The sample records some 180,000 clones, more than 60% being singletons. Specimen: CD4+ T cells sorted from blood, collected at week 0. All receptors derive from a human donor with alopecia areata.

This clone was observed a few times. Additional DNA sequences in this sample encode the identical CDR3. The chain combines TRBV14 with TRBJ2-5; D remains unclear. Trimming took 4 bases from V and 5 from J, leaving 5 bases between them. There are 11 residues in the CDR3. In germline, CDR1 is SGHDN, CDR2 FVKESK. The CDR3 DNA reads TGTGCCAGCAGCCTCGGGGAGACCCAGTACTTC. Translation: CASSLGETQYF.

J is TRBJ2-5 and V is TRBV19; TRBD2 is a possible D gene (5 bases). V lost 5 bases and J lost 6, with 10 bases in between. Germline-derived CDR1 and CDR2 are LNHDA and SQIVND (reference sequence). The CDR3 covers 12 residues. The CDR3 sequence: CASSPGEKTQYF. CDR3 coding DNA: TGTGCCAGTAGTCCCGGGGAAAAGACCCAGTACTTC.

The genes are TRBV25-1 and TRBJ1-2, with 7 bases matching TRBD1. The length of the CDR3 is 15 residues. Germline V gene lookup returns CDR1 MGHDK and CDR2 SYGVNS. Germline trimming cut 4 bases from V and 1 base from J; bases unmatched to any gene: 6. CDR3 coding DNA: TGTGCCAGCAGTGGTTCGGACAGGATTAACTATGGCTACACCTTC. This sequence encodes CASSGSDRINYGYTF.

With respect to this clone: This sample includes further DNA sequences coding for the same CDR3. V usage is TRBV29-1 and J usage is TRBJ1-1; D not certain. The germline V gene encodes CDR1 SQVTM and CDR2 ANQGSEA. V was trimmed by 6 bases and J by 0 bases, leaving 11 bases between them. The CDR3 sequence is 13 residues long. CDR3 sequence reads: CSVERVMNTEAFF. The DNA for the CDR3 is TGCAGCGTCGAGAGGGTGATGAACACTGAAGCTTTCTTT. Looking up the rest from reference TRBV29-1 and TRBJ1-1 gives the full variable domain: SAVISQKPSRDICQRGTSLTIQCQVDSQVTMMFWYRQQPGQSLTLIATANQGSEATYESGFVIDKFPISRPNLTFSTLTVSNMSPEDSSIYLCSVERVMNTEAFFGQGTRLTVV.

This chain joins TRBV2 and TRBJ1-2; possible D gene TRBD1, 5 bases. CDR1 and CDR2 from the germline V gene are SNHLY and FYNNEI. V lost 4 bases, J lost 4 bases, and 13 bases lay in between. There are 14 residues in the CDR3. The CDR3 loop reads CASSVQGSSYGYTF. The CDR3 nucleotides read TGTGCCAGCAGTGTGCAGGGTTCTAGCTATGGCTACACCTTC. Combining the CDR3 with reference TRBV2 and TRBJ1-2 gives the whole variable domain EPEVTQTPSHQVTQMGQEVILRCVPISNHLYFYWYRQILGQKVEFLVSFYNNEISEKSEIFDDQFSVERPDGSNFTLKIRSTKLEDSAMYFCASSVQGSSYGYTFGSGTRLTVV.

The CDR3 spells CASSQKLGNEQFF. CDR3 nucleotides: TGCGCCAGCAGCCAAAAACTAGGCAATGAGCAGTTCTTC. The chain employs TRBV4-3 and TRBJ2-1; D possibly corresponds to TRBD2 (5 bases). The CDR3 is 13 amino acids. Per the germline V gene, CDR1 is LGHNA and CDR2 is YSLEER. Trimming removed 2 bases from V and 6 bases from J, with 8 bases in between.